These 25 T cell receptor beta chains came from one sample sequenced in a study of blood T cell repertoires in COVID-19 (dated by TCRdb to between 2020 and 2021). To prepare the library, the immunoSEQ multiplex PCR assay was applied. What TCRdb holds here is the immuneACCESS table cut down to in-frame rearrangements. Part of the clones is not present; checked against another copy, under half of the missing clones reflect an unresolved V gene, and the others are unexplained. In this sample the table shows 130,000 to 150,000 clones, around 83% of which occur a single time. Of the sample, about 3% is held by the ten largest clones. The sample consisted of peripheral blood. All receptors come from a woman over 75 with acute or convalescent COVID-19.

This clone was detected only once. The V and J genes are TRBV5-1 and TRBJ2-3, with TRBD2 matching 8 bases. This CDR3 spans 16 amino acids. The V gene end was trimmed by 4 bases and the J gene end by 1 base; junction bases not matched to a gene: 8. CDR1 SGHRS and CDR2 YFSETQ come from the germline V gene. The CDR3 loop is CASSAQGAGGTDTQYF. CDR3 bases: TGCGCCAGCAGCGCTCAGGGAGCGGGAGGCACAGATACGCAGTATTTT.

The chain combines TRBV18 with TRBJ2-2; 8 bases are a match to TRBD1. Germline V gene lookup returns CDR1 KGHSH and CDR2 LQKENI. The CDR3 is made up of 15 amino acids. Trimming cost V 3 bases and J 6 bases; bases outside gene matches: 6. CDR3 amino acids: CASSPVRGHAGELFF. Written as DNA, the CDR3 is TGTGCCAGCTCACCGGTCAGGGGGCACGCCGGGGAGCTGTTTTTT.

The J gene is TRBJ2-2, the V gene TRBV7-2, with 16 bases matching TRBD2. The length of the CDR3 is 18 residues. The V and J ends lost 6 bases and 6 bases, in that order; junction bases with no gene match: 10. Germline V gene sequence: CDR1 SGHTA, CDR2 FQGNSA. The CDR3 loop reads CASSPGLAGGAIAGELFF. The CDR3 nucleotides are TGTGCCAGCAGTCCGGGACTAGCGGGGGGGGCTATTGCCGGGGAGCTGTTTTTT.

The chain employs TRBV7-3 and TRBJ1-1, with 7 bases that match TRBD1. The CDR3 is 14 residues long. The germline V gene has CDR1 SGHTA and CDR2 FQGTGA. Unmatched junction bases numbered 7, after V lost 5 bases and J lost 4 bases. The CDR3 loop reads CASSPDRAGTEAFF. The CDR3 bases are TGTGCCAGCAGCCCTGACAGGGCGGGCACTGAAGCTTTCTTT.

This sequence joins TRBV6-5 and TRBJ1-6; 9 nucleotides align to TRBD1. V shed 8 bases, J shed 9 bases, and the junction held 11 bases outside the gene matches. Germline CDR1 is MNHEY and CDR2 is SVGAGI. CDR3 length: 15 amino acids. This chain's CDR3 is CASVRQGEDSSPLHF. The CDR3 region has the DNA TGTGCCAGCGTAAGACAGGGGGAAGACAGTTCACCCCTCCACTTT.

J is TRBJ2-7 and V is TRBV18; 7 nucleotides match TRBD1. This CDR3 region has 16 residues. Trimming took 3 bases from V and 2 from J; bases not matched to a gene: 10. Per the germline V gene, CDR1 is KGHSH and CDR2 is LQKENI. The CDR3 DNA follows: TGTGCCAGCTCACCTCAGACAGGGTCCCAGGCCTACGAGCAGTACTTC. Translating gives CASSPQTGSQAYEQYF.

The CDR3 protein is CASSQGTSGGWTGELFF. In nucleotides, the CDR3 is TGTGCCAGCAGCCAAGGGACTAGCGGGGGGTGGACCGGGGAGCTGTTTTTT. The J gene is TRBJ2-2, the V gene TRBV3-1 (or the pseudogene TRBV3-2); 14 bases align to TRBD2. Germline V gene lookup returns CDR1 LGHDT and CDR2 YNNKEL (reference sequence). CDR3 length: 17 residues. J gave up 5 bases and V 1 base, and 3 bases lay outside the gene matches.

V is TRBV3-1 (or the pseudogene TRBV3-2) and J is TRBJ1-1; 7 bases are shared with TRBD1. The length of the CDR3 is 15 residues. V lost 4 bases and J lost 7; bases outside the gene matches: 12. CDR1 and CDR2 from the germline V gene are LGHDT and YNNKEL (reference sequence). The CDR3 region is CASSPDPLGGLEAFF. CDR3 in DNA: TGTGCCAGCAGCCCAGACCCCCTAGGGGGCCTTGAAGCTTTCTTT.

V usage is TRBV3-1 (or the pseudogene TRBV3-2) and J usage is TRBJ1-2; the D is unclear. V lost 0 bases and J lost 4, with 15 bases in between. Looked up from germline, CDR1 is LGHDT and CDR2 is YNNKEL (reference sequence). The CDR3 is 16 residues long. CDR3 sequence (DNA): TGTGCCAGCAGCCAAGAAGGGAATAGGGAGGGCTATGGCTACACCTTC. Encoded protein: CASSQEGNREGYGYTF.

V and J are TRBV24-1 and TRBJ2-2; D is perhaps TRBD1 (5 bases). Trimming pared 6 bases from V and 5 bases from J, leaving 12 bases between. The CDR3 totals 14 residues. CDR1 and CDR2 (germline): KGHDR, SFDVKD. CDR3 bases: TGTGCCACCAGTCAGGGTGCGAGGACCGGGGAGCTGTTTTTT. This gives the protein CATSQGARTGELFF.

The chain combines TRBV19 with TRBJ1-1, with 8 bases lining up with TRBD1. This CDR3 comprises 14 residues. Germline loops: CDR1 LNHDA, CDR2 SQIVND (reference sequence). The ends lost 6 bases at V and 5 bases at J; junction bases unmatched: 8. The CDR3 here is CASSHPDRGTEAFF. The CDR3 DNA is TGTGCCAGTAGCCACCCTGACAGGGGAACTGAAGCTTTCTTT. Full variable domain (rest looked up from reference TRBV19 and TRBJ1-1): DGGITQSPKYLFRKEGQNVTLSCEQNLNHDAMYWYRQDPGQGLRLIYYSQIVNDFQKGDIAEGYSVSREKKESFPLTVTSAQKNPTAFYLCASSHPDRGTEAFFGQGTRLTVV.

The V and J genes are TRBV5-4 and TRBJ2-7; 8 bases are shared with TRBD1. Trimming cost V 0 bases and J 6 bases; bases outside gene matches: 5. The CDR3 contains 14 residues. The germline gives CDR1 SGHNT, CDR2 YYREEE (reference sequence). The CDR3 protein is CASSLDRTGIEQYF. CDR3 nucleotide sequence: TGTGCCAGCAGCTTGGACAGGACAGGGATCGAGCAGTACTTC.

This rearrangement joins TRBV7-2 to TRBJ1-5; 9 nucleotides align to TRBD1. The CDR3 runs to 15 residues. Germline V CDR1 and CDR2: SGHTA, FQGNSA. Trimming removed 5 bases from V and 3 bases from J; junction bases left unmatched: 5. Written as DNA, the CDR3 is TGTGCCAGCAGCGTACGGACAGGGGTCAATCAGCCCCAGCATTTT. This translates into CASSVRTGVNQPQHF.

This chain links TRBV23-1 with TRBJ1-2, with D possibly being TRBD1 (5 bases). TRBV23-1 falls under the ORF class, with uncertain function. Trimming removed 0 bases at V and 3 bases at J, with 20 bases between. The CDR3 spans 18 residues. CDR3 sequence: CASSQSEGCGGNYYGYTF. The DNA of the CDR3 is TGCGCCAGCAGTCAATCGGAGGGATGTGGGGGGAACTACTATGGCTACACCTTC.

The table lists this clone with a count of one. The V and J genes are TRBV19 and TRBJ2-7; possibly TRBD2 for D (6 bases). The germline V gene has CDR1 LNHDA and CDR2 SQIVND (reference sequence). V gave up 3 bases and J gave up 0 bases, with 9 bases separating them. The CDR3 consists of 14 residues. CDR3 sequence: CASSIGGSSYEQYF. The CDR3 region has the DNA TGTGCCAGTAGTATCGGGGGAAGCTCCTACGAGCAGTACTTC. The full variable domain, in which reference TRBV19 and TRBJ2-7 provide the parts outside the CDR3, is DGGITQSPKYLFRKEGQNVTLSCEQNLNHDAMYWYRQDPGQGLRLIYYSQIVNDFQKGDIAEGYSVSREKKESFPLTVTSAQKNPTAFYLCASSIGGSSYEQYFGPGTRLTVT.

About this clone: Other DNA sequences within the sample encode an identical CDR3. The chain couples TRBV18 to TRBJ1-5, with D possibly matching TRBD1 (5 bases). The CDR3 is 13 amino acids. Germline V gene lookup returns CDR1 KGHSH and CDR2 LQKENI. Between the trimmed V and J ends, which lost 3 bases and 5 bases, there was a span of 8 bases. CDR3 DNA sequence: TGTGCCAGCTCACCTCAAGGGGATCAGCCCCAGCATTTT. This codes for CASSPQGDQPQHF.

This clone showed up just a few times. The V call is TRBV30, the J call TRBJ1-5, with D perhaps matching TRBD1 (6 bases). Germline CDR1 reads GTSNPN; CDR2 reads SVGIG (reference sequence). The CDR3 length is 15 residues. Trimming took off 2 bases at V and 0 bases at J, with 11 bases between the two ends. This CDR3 reads CAWSSGVLSNQPQHF. As DNA, the CDR3 is TGTGCCTGGAGTTCAGGGGTACTTAGCAATCAGCCCCAGCATTTT.

The V call is TRBV10-1, the J call TRBJ1-1; no clear D. Germline-derived CDR1 and CDR2 are WNHNN and SYGVQD (reference sequence). V was trimmed by 8 bases and J by 7 bases, leaving 17 bases between them. The length of the CDR3 is 13 residues. This chain's CDR3 is CASSGDRNGEAFF. The CDR3 DNA is TGCGCCAGCTCCGGAGATAGGAACGGTGAAGCTTTCTTT.

The chain links TRBV5-1 to TRBJ1-5, with a weak D call TRBD1 (5 bases). Germline CDR1 SGHRS, CDR2 YFSETQ. The CDR3 totals 13 residues. Trimming cost V 4 bases and J 2 bases, with 7 bases left between them. Written as DNA, the CDR3 is TGCGCCAGCAGCCAGGGTGGCAATCAGCCCCAGCATTTT. Translating it yields CASSQGGNQPQHF.

The rearrangement joins TRBV5-4 to TRBJ2-3; D is ambiguous. CDR3 length: 16 residues. Trimming removed 3 bases from V and 7 bases from J, with 21 bases in between. Germline V gene lookup returns CDR1 SGHNT and CDR2 YYREEE (reference sequence). For the CDR3, the DNA is TGTGCCAGCAGCTCTACCCTCCGACTGGCTGGCAATACGCAGTATTTT. It encodes CASSSTLRLAGNTQYF. Together with reference TRBV5-4 and TRBJ2-3, the CDR3 gives the full variable domain: ETGVTQSPTHLIKTRGQQVTLRCSSQSGHNTVSWYQQALGQGPQFIFQYYREEENGRGNFPPRFSGLQFPNYSSELNVNALELDDSALYLCASSSTLRLAGNTQYFGPGTRLTVL.

This chain connects TRBV20-1 to TRBJ2-7; possibly TRBD2 for D (7 bases). The V gene lost 3 bases and the J gene lost 4 bases, with 22 bases spanning the gap. From germline, CDR1 is DFQATT and CDR2 SNEGSKA (reference sequence). This CDR3 comprises 16 residues. The CDR3 nucleotides read TGCAGTGCTAGTGAGTTGGGGGCTAGCGGTTCATACGAGCAGTACTTC. As protein: CSASELGASGSYEQYF.

V is TRBV11-3 and J is TRBJ2-2; D possibly corresponds to TRBD1 (5 bases). V lost 5 bases and J 4 bases, leaving 11 bases between the germline ends. This CDR3 has 14 amino acids. Germline V lookup: CDR1 SGHNT, CDR2 YENEEA. CDR3 in amino acids: CASSPRQFTGELFF. The CDR3 DNA follows: TGTGCCAGCAGCCCTCGACAGTTCACCGGGGAGCTGTTTTTT. The full variable domain, completed using reference TRBV11-3 and TRBJ2-2, is EAGVVQSPRYKIIEKKQPVAFWCNPISGHNTLYWYLQNLGQGPELLIRYENEEAVDDSQLPKDRFSAERLKGVDSTLKIQPAELGDSAVYLCASSPRQFTGELFFGEGSRLTVL.

This chain links TRBV12-3 or TRBV12-4 with TRBJ1-1; no clear D. V was pared by 6 bases and J by 4 bases, with 12 bases between. The length of the CDR3 is 13 residues. The CDR3 here is CASSTLEVTEAFF. DNA for the CDR3: TGTGCCAGCAGCACCCTGGAGGTCACTGAAGCTTTCTTT.

The chain couples TRBV24-1 to TRBJ2-3, with D possibly being TRBD2 (5 bases). The CDR3 is made up of 14 amino acids. Germline V gives CDR1 KGHDR, CDR2 SFDVKD. The V end was cut by 4 bases, the J end by 4 bases, with 11 bases between. CDR3 nucleotide sequence: TGTGCCACCAGTGACCCTCGCGGGCCAGATACGCAGTATTTT. As protein: CATSDPRGPDTQYF.

The chain combines TRBV5-1 with TRBJ2-1; 9 positions agree with TRBD2. The V gene end was trimmed by 6 bases and the J gene end by 2 bases; junction bases not matched to a gene: 9. This CDR3 is 16 amino acids long. CDR1 and CDR2 from the germline V gene are SGHRS and YFSETQ. CDR3 protein: CASNPSKRGAYNEQFF. CDR3 coding DNA: TGCGCCAGCAACCCGAGCAAGCGGGGGGCCTACAATGAGCAGTTCTTC.